These 25 T cell receptor beta chains share one sample of origin, sequenced in a study of CD8+CD57+ T cells in acquired aplastic anemia. Profiling of TCR beta VDJ combinations and CDR3 sequences used genomic DNA as template. MiXCR, run by TCRdb on the reads, gives a single entry per CDR3 protein. The profile shows 260,000 or so distinct CDR3 sequences, 82% of them singletons. Before being chosen for sequencing, patients had shown CD8+CD57+ cell expansion by flow cytometry. The sample comprised sorted CD4+, CD8+, or CD8+CD57+ T cells (not recorded which) from PBMCs. These receptors originate from a human donor with aplastic anemia.

V and J are TRBV7-9 and TRBJ2-7; a possible D gene is TRBD1 (6 bases). Deletions cut 3 bases from V and 1 base from J, with 22 bases between. CDR1 is SEHNR, CDR2 FQNEAQ, per germline (reference sequence). This CDR3 contains 18 residues. This chain's CDR3 is CASSFQPGETTHSYEQYV. The DNA of the CDR3 is TGTGCCAGCAGCTTTCAGCCAGGGGAGACCACACATTCCTACGAGCAGTACGTC.

J is TRBJ1-1 and V is TRBV7-9; D remains ambiguous. The CDR3 is 12 amino acids. The V gene lost 1 base and the J gene lost 6 bases, with 6 bases spanning the gap. Germline V gives CDR1 SEHNR, CDR2 FQNEAQ (reference sequence). DNA of the CDR3: TGTGCCAGCAGCTTAGAGGCCCCTGAAGCTTTCTTT. As protein: CASSLEAPEAFF.

In regard to this clonotype: This CDR3 is missing its conserved last phenylalanine or tryptophan, likely due to a read error. The DNA is left out, because the CDR3 cannot be placed on it with certainty; the CDR3 is given as TCRdb lists it. The chain's CDR3 is CASSLGETQYYGP. This chain joins TRBV7-9 and TRBJ2-3; the D segment call TRBD2 is taken from the table without a DNA check. Per the germline V gene, CDR1 is SEHNR and CDR2 is FQNEAQ (reference sequence). The CDR3 totals 13 residues, both ends included.

This clonotype was seen only once. This chain connects TRBV5-1 to TRBJ2-3; tentative D call: TRBD1 (6 bases). Trimming removed 4 bases at V and 4 bases at J, with 10 bases between. CDR3 length: 13 residues. The germline V gene has CDR1 SGHRS and CDR2 YFSETQ. CDR3 in amino acids: CASSHQGPDTQYF. The CDR3 nucleotides are TGCGCCAGCAGCCATCAGGGGCCAGATACGCAGTATTTT. Filled out from reference TRBV5-1 and TRBJ2-3, the complete variable domain reads KAGVTQTPRYLIKTRGQQVTLSCSPISGHRSVSWYQQTPGQGLQFLFEYFSETQRNKGNFPGRFSGRQFSNSRSEMNVSTLELGDSALYLCASSHQGPDTQYFGPGTRLTVL.

This chain joins TRBV7-9 and TRBJ2-5, with TRBD1 identical over 7 bases. Germline V gene sequence: CDR1 SEHNR, CDR2 FQNEAQ (reference sequence). With V trimmed by 5 bases and J by 14 bases, 20 bases remained unmatched. The CDR3 extends over 15 amino acids. Here the CDR3 reads CASSLNPTGKTEAYF. The CDR3 nucleotides read TGTGCCAGCAGCCTCAACCCGACAGGGAAAACTGAAGCTTACTTC.

Note on this clonotype: At one end the junction does not follow the germline gene, possibly because of a read error. This chain links TRBV5-5 with TRBJ2-2; no clear D. This CDR3 region has 15 residues. CDR1 SGHKS and CDR2 YYEKEE come from the germline V gene (reference sequence). This CDR3 is CASSLRALNTGELFF. CDR3 nucleotide sequence: TGTGCTAGCAGCCTACGAGCGCTGAACACCGGGGAGCTGTTTTTT.

The chain links TRBV9 to TRBJ1-1, with 7 bases identical to TRBD1. The V segment lost 0 bases and the J segment 1 base; nucleotides outside the gene matches: 3. CDR1 and CDR2 (germline): SGDLS, YYNGEE. This CDR3 contains 15 residues. CDR3 region: CASSVADRTNTEAFF. Here the CDR3 DNA reads TGTGCCAGCAGCGTAGCGGACAGGACGAACACTGAAGCTTTCTTT.

In its sample, this clonotype was seen a few times. This may be a read error: a much more frequent sequence differs by one nucleotide. The chain uses TRBV10-3 and TRBJ1-5; D is unresolved. Germline-derived CDR1 and CDR2 are ENHRY and SYGVKD. The ends were cut back, 5 bases at V and 11 bases at J, with 19 bases in the middle. This CDR3 contains 14 residues. The CDR3 is CAISYKAEKSAQHF. The DNA of the CDR3 is TGTGCCATCAGTTACAAAGCGGAGAAATCGGCCCAGCATTTT.

This clonotype was counted once. This CDR3 is missing its conserved last phenylalanine or tryptophan, likely due to a read error. The chain couples TRBV9 to TRBJ1-1; D is ambiguous. Deletions cut 0 bases from V and 5 bases from J, with 8 bases between. Germline V gene lookup returns CDR1 SGDLS and CDR2 YYNGEE. The CDR3 spans 13 residues. The CDR3 sequence: CASSVESDTEAFV. The CDR3 DNA reads TGTGCCAGCAGCGTAGAGTCGGATACTGAAGCTTTCGTT.

J is TRBJ2-3 and V is TRBV6-6; D is unresolved. The V and J ends lost 2 bases and 4 bases respectively, with 7 bases between them. The CDR3 runs to 13 residues. Germline V gene data show CDR1 as MNHNY and CDR2 as SVGAGI (reference sequence). The CDR3 nucleotides are TGTGCCAGCAGTTACCAGCGCGCAGATACGCAGTATTTT. As protein: CASSYQRADTQYF.

Concerning this clonotype itself: One end of the junction varies from germline; a read error may be responsible. The V call is TRBV5-1, the J call TRBJ2-7; 7 bases map to TRBD2. The CDR3 spans 15 residues. CDR1 SGHRS and CDR2 YFSETQ come from the germline V gene. DNA for the CDR3: TGCGCCAGCAGATTGGTTGGGGGGGGAGAGAACGAGCAGTACTTC. This gives the protein CASRLVGGGENEQYF.

J is TRBJ2-7 and V is TRBV7-3; 8 bases line up with TRBD2. The V segment lost 3 bases and the J segment 5 bases; nucleotides outside the gene matches: 9. There are 15 residues in the CDR3. CDR1 SGHTA and CDR2 FQGTGA come from the germline V gene. The CDR3 loop is CASSLLQAGGDEQYF. The CDR3 region has the DNA TGTGCCAGCAGCTTGCTTCAGGCGGGAGGCGACGAGCAGTACTTC. Based on the CDR3 plus reference TRBV7-3 and TRBJ2-7, the full variable domain is GAGVSQTPSNKVTEKGKYVELRCDPISGHTALYWYRQSLGQGPEFLIYFQGTGAADDSGLPNDRFFAVRPEGSVSTLKIQRTERGDSAVYLCASSLLQAGGDEQYFGPGTRLTVT.

In regard to this clonotype: Sequence at one end of the junction differs from germline and may be a read error. The chain links TRBV9 to TRBJ1-1; a possible D gene is TRBD1 (5 bases). Germline V gene sequence: CDR1 SGDLS, CDR2 YYNGEE. CDR3 size: 15 residues. The DNA for the CDR3 is TGTGCCAGCGGCGTAGCTGGGACCATTCACACTGTAGCTTTCTTT. Translating it yields CASGVAGTIHTVAFF.

Comment on this clonotype: A junction end diverges from the germline sequence, so it may reflect a read error. J is TRBJ2-3 and V is TRBV7-4; 8 bases match TRBD1. The germline V gene has CDR1 SGHVT and CDR2 SQSDAQ. The length of the CDR3 is 14 residues. The CDR3 is CASNKLPWTGSGKF. The CDR3 nucleotides read TGTGCCAGCAACAAACTCCCCTGGACAGGGTCAGGCAAGTTT.

In the case of this clonotype: One end of the junction does not line up with germline, which may come from a read error. This chain uses TRBV7-6 with TRBJ2-3, with no clear D. Germline CDR1 is SGHVS and CDR2 is FNYEAQ. The CDR3 covers 14 residues. The CDR3 bases are TGTGCCAGCAGCTTAGCGCCCTCGATGAATAGCAATCAGTTT. It codes for CASSLAPSMNSNQF.

This clonotype has ten or more counts. The rearrangement links TRBV9 to TRBJ1-3, with 10 bases fitting TRBD1. The CDR3 is made up of 15 amino acids. J gave up 2 bases and V 4 bases, and 3 bases lay outside the gene matches. CDR1 and CDR2 from the germline V gene are SGDLS and YYNGEE. The CDR3 sequence: CASSSGQGTGNTIYF. The CDR3 DNA reads TGTGCCAGCAGCTCGGGACAGGGGACTGGAAACACCATATATTTT.

The V and J genes are TRBV7-9 and TRBJ2-7, with 7 bases that match TRBD2. This CDR3 contains 13 residues. V lost 1 base and J lost 12; bases outside the gene matches: 9. Germline CDR1 reads SEHNR; CDR2 reads FQNEAQ (reference sequence). The CDR3 reads CASSLEVGGTSYF. For the CDR3, the DNA is TGTGCCAGCAGCTTAGAGGTGGGGGGGACTTCGTACTTC.

The chain recombines TRBV7-2 with TRBJ1-2; D is unclear. The CDR3 runs 13 residues. Looked up from germline, CDR1 is SGHTA and CDR2 is FQGNSA. V was trimmed by 0 bases and J by 2 bases, leaving 4 bases between them. CDR3 in amino acids: CASSLAPNYGYTF. The CDR3 DNA sequence: TGTGCCAGCAGCTTAGCCCCCAACTATGGCTACACCTTC.

As concerns this clonotype: Germline and junction disagree at one end, which may indicate a read error. V and J are TRBV7-8 and TRBJ2-3; 8 nucleotides match TRBD1. In germline, CDR1 is SGHVS, CDR2 FQNEAQ. CDR3 length equals 16 residues. CDR3 nucleotide sequence: TGTGCCAGCAGCCTCGGGACAGGTCACCACACAGAGACGCAGTATTTT. Amino acid sequence: CASSLGTGHHTETQYF.

CDR3 region: CSVADGYEQYF. CDR3 DNA: TGCAGCGTTGCGGACGGCTACGAGCAGTACTTC. The V and J genes are TRBV29-1 and TRBJ2-7; D uncertain. V was clipped by 4 bases and J by 3 bases, with 7 bases between them. The germline CDR1 and CDR2 sequences are SQVTM and ANQGSEA. This CDR3 spans 11 amino acids.

Remarks on this clonotype: Mismatch with germline at one junction end may stem from a read error. The chain employs TRBV7-2 and TRBJ1-1; the D is unclear. From germline, CDR1 is SGHTA and CDR2 FQGNSA. This CDR3 has 14 amino acids. The CDR3 protein is CASSDYRNETEAFF. The CDR3 DNA follows: TGCGCCAGCAGCGATTACCGAAACGAGACAGAAGCTTTCTTT.

The chain is built from TRBV9 and TRBJ2-7; 7 nucleotides line up with TRBD2. This CDR3 is 14 amino acids long. Germline V lookup: CDR1 SGDLS, CDR2 YYNGEE. With 0 bases clipped from V and 3 bases from J, the junction kept 3 bases outside the gene matches. The DNA for the CDR3 is TGTGCCAGCAGCGTAGGGGAGGGGCTCTACGAGCAGTACTTC. Its protein product is CASSVGEGLYEQYF. Full variable domain (remainder filled in from reference TRBV9 and TRBJ2-7): DSGVTQTPKHLITATGQRVTLRCSPRSGDLSVYWYQQSLDQGLQFLIQYYNGEERAKGNILERFSAQQFPDLHSELNLSSLELGDSALYFCASSVGEGLYEQYFGPGTRLTVT.

Details on this clonotype: No DNA is shown, since the ends of the CDR3 on it are uncertain; the CDR3 is the one TCRdb lists. The rearrangement uses TRBV7-9 and TRBJ1-5; the table's D call, TRBD1, was not checked against the DNA. The CDR3 totals 14 residues, both ends included. CDR1 and CDR2 (germline): SEHNR, FQNEAQ (reference sequence). The CDR3 reads CAGSLVPRELFFGF.

Comments on this clonotype: A read error may account for a junction end that differs from germline. This chain connects TRBV7-3 to TRBJ1-1; no clear D. The CDR3 is 15 residues long. Germline loops: CDR1 SGHTA, CDR2 FQGTGA. CDR3 loop: CASSQALAGQNEHFF. The CDR3, as DNA: TGCGCCAGCAGCCAAGCACTAGCGGGTCAAAATGAGCATTTCTTT.

V and J are TRBV2 and TRBJ2-3; the D gene is possibly TRBD2 (6 bases). Looked up from germline, CDR1 is SNHLY and CDR2 is FYNNEI. This CDR3 region has 14 residues. V lost 6 bases, J lost 11 bases, and 21 bases lay in between. The CDR3 DNA is TGTGCCAGCAGGGACGGGGGAGGTCCTACGAAGCAGTATTTT. It specifies CASRDGGGPTKQYF.